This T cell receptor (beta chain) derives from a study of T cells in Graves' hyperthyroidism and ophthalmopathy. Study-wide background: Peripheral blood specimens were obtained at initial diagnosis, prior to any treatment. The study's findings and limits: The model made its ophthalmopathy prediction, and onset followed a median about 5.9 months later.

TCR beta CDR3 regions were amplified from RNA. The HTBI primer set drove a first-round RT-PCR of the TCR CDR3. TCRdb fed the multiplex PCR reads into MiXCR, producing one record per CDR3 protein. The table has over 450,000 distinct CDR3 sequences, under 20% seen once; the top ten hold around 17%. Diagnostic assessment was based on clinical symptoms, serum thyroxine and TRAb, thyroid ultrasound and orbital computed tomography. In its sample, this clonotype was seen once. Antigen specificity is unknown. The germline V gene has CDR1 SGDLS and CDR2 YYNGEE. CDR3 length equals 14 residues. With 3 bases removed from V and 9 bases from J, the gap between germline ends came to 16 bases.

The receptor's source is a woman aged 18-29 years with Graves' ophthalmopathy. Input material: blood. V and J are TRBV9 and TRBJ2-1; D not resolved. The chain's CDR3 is CASSEDRAHGEQFF. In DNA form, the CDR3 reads TGTGCCAGCAGCGAGGACCGGGCTCACGGTGAGCAGTTCTTC.